This TCR beta chain appears in the sequencing data of a study of vaccination and CD4 T cells after COVID-19. Study background: Median time from second vaccine dose to sampling was 72 days (14 to 241).

The study sequenced cultured CD4+ T cell DNA using the Oncomine TCR Beta short-read assay. Researchers extracted genomic DNA from CD4+ T cells that had been cultured. TCRdb analysed the PCR reads with MiXCR anew, one entry per CDR3 protein. Among 8,000 to 10,000 distinct CDR3 sequences listed, around 30% were seen once. Documented treatment: approximately nine-day PBMC culture with coronavirus spike peptide pools or control peptides (ViraFEST assay). Prior to the COVID-19 pandemic (2011-2018), the unexposed donor's CD4+ T cells were collected. Study-level findings and limits: The appearance of a median about 88% of reactive clones in convalescent patients occurred only post-vaccination.

About this clonotype: Antigen specificity is unknown.

The V gene's germline CDR1 is MRHNA and CDR2 SNTAGT. The CDR3 has 17 residues. Trimming shortened V by 0 bases and J by 2 bases, and 11 bases separated the two germline ends. Sequences were obtained from CD4+ T cells from blood, cultured in vitro. This receptor was obtained from a human donor in good health. The J gene is TRBJ2-6, the V gene TRBV6-4, with D tentatively TRBD1 (6 bases). The CDR3 nucleotides read TGTGCCAGCAGTGACTCGAGGGGGTCCCCTGGGGCCAACGTCCTGACTTTC. It yields the protein CASSDSRGSPGANVLTF.